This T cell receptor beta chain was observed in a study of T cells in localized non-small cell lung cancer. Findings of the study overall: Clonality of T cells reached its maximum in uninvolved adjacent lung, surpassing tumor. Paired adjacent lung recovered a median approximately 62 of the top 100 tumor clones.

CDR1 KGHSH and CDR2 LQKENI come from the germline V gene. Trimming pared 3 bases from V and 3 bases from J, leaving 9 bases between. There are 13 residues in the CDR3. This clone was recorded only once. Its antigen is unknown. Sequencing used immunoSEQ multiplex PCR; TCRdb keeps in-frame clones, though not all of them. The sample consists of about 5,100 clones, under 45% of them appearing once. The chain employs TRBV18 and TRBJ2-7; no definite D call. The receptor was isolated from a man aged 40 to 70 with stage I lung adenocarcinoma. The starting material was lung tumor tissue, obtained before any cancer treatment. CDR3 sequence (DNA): TGTGCCAGCTCACCGCCTTCCCGCTACGAGCAGTACTTC. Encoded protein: CASSPPSRYEQYF.